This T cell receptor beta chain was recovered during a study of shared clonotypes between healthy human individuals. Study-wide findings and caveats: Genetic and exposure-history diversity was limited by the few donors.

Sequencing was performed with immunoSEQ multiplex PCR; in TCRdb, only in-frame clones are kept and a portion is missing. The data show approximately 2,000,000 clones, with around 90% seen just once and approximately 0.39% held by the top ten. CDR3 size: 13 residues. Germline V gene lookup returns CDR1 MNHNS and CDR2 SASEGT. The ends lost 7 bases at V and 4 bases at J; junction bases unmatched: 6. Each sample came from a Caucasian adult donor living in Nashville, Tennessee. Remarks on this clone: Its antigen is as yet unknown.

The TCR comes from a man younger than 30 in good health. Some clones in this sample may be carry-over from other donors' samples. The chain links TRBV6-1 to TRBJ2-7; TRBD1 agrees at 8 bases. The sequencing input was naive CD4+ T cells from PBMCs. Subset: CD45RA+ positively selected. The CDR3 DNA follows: TGTGCCAGCAAGCCAGGGGGCATATACGAGCAGTACTTC. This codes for CASKPGGIYEQYF.